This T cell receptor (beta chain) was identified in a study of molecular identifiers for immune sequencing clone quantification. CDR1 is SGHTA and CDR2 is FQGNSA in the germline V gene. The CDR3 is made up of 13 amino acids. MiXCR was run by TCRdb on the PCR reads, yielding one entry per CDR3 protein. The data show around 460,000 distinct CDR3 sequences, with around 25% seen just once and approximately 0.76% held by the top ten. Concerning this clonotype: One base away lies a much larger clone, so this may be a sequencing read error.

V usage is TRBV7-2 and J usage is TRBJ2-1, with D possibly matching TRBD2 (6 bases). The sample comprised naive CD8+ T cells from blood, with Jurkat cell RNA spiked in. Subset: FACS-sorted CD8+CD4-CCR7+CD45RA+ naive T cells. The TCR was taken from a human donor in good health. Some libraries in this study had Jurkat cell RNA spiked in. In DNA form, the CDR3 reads TGTGCCAGCAGCTTGACTAGATTCAATGAGCGGTTCTTC. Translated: CASSLTRFNERFF.